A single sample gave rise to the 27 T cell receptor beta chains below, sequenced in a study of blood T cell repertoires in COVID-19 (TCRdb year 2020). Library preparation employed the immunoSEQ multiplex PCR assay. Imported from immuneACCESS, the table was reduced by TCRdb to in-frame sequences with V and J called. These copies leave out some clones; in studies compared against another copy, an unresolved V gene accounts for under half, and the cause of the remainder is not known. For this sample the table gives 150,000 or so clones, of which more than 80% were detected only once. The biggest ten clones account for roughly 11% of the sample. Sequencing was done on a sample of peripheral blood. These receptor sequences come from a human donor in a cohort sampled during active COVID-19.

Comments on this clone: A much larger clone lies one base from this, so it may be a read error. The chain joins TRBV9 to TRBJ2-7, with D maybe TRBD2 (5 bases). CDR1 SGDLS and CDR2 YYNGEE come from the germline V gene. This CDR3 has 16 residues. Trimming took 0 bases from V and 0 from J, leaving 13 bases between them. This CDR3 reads CASSVDPSRNSYEQYF. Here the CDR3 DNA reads TGTGCCAGCAGCGTAGATCCTAGCAGGAACTCCTACGAGCAGTACTTC.

This CDR3 is CASSYARLNTEAFF. CDR3 in DNA: TGTGCCAGCAGTTACGCCAGATTGAACACTGAAGCTTTCTTT. J is TRBJ1-1 and V is TRBV6-5; D gene uncertain. The CDR3 runs 14 residues. Between the trimmed V and J ends, which lost 2 bases and 0 bases, there was a span of 7 bases. Per the germline V gene, CDR1 is MNHEY and CDR2 is SVGAGI.

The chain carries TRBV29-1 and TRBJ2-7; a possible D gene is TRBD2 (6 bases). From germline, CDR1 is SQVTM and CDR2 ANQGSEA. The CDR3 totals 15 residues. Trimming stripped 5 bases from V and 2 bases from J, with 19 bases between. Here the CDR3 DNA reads TGCAGCGTTCTTGAACGGGGGACGGGCGCCTACGAGCAGTACTTC. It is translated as CSVLERGTGAYEQYF.

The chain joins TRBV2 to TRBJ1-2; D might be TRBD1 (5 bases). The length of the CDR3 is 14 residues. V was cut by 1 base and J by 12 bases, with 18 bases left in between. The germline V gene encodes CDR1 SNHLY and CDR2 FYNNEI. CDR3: CASSEDPQGLPHTF. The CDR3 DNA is TGTGCCAGCAGTGAAGATCCCCAGGGTTTACCCCACACCTTC.

CDR3 bases: TGCAGCGTTGATTCCAGGGGCGGCGAGACCCAGTACTTC. Residues: CSVDSRGGETQYF. The chain couples TRBV29-1 to TRBJ2-5; TRBD1 is a possible D gene (6 bases). V lost 3 bases to trimming and J lost 5 bases, with 13 bases between them. This CDR3 spans 13 amino acids. Germline values: CDR1 SQVTM, CDR2 ANQGSEA.

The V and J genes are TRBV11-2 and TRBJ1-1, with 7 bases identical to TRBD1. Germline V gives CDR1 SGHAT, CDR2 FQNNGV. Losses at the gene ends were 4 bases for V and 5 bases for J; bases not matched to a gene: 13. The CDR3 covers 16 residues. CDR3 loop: CASSSRQDRRGTEAFF. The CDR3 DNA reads TGTGCCAGCAGCTCCCGACAGGACAGGAGGGGTACTGAAGCTTTCTTT.

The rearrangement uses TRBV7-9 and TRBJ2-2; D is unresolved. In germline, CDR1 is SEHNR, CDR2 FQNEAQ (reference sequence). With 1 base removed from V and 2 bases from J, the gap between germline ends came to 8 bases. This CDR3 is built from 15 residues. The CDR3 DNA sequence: TGTGCCAGCAGCTTAGATGGCAGTAACACCGGGGAGCTGTTTTTT. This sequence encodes CASSLDGSNTGELFF.

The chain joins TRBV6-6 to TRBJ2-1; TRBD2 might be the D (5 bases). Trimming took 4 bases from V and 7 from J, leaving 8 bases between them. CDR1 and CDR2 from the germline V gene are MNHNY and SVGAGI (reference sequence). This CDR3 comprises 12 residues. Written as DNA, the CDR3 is TGTGCCAGCAGTTTTCTAGCTAATGAGCAGTTCTTC. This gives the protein CASSFLANEQFF.

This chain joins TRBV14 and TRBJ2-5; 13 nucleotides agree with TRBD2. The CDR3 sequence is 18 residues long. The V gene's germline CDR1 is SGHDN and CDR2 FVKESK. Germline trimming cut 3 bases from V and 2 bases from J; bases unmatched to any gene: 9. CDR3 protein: CASSQRRTSGRLQETQYF. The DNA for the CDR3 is TGTGCCAGCAGCCAGAGACGGACTAGCGGGAGATTACAAGAGACCCAGTACTTC.

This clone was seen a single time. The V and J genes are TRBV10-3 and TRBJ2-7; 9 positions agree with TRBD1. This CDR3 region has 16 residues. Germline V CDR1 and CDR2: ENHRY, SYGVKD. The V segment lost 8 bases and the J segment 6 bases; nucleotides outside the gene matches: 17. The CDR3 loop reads CAIGGGGDRVSGEQYF. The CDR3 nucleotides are TGTGCCATCGGCGGGGGAGGGGACAGGGTGTCTGGCGAGCAGTACTTC.

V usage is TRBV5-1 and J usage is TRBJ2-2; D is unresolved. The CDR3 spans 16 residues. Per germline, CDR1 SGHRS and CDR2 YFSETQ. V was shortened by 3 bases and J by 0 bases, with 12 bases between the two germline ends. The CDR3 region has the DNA TGCGCCAGCAGCTCGCTTCGTCAGACGAACACCGGGGAGCTGTTTTTT. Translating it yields CASSSLRQTNTGELFF.

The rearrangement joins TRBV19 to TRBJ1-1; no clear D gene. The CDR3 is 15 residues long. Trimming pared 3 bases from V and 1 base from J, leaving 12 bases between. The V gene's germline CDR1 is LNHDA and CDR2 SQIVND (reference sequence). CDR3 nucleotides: TGTGCCAGTAGTATTACGCTGGAGACGAACACTGAAGCTTTCTTT. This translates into CASSITLETNTEAFF.

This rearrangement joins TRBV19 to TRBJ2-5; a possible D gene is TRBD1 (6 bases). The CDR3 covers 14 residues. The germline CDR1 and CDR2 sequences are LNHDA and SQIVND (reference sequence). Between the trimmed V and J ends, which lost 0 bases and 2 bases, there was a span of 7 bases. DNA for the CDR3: TGTGCCAGTAGTATAGATGGACAGCAAGAGACCCAGTACTTC. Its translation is CASSIDGQQETQYF.

The CDR3 loop reads CASSLGQVPSYEQYF. In DNA form, the CDR3 reads TGTGCCAGCAGCCTAGGACAGGTTCCATCCTACGAGCAGTACTTC. J is TRBJ2-7 and V is TRBV6-6; 7 bases are shared with TRBD1. V shed 6 bases, J shed 1 base, and the junction held 9 bases outside the gene matches. This CDR3 spans 15 amino acids. In germline, CDR1 is MNHNY, CDR2 SVGAGI (reference sequence).

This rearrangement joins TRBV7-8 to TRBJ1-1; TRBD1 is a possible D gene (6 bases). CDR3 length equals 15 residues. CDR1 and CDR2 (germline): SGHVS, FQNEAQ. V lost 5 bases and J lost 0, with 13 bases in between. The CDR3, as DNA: TGTGCCAGCAGCATCCAGGGGACCATGAACACTGAAGCTTTCTTT. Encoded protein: CASSIQGTMNTEAFF.

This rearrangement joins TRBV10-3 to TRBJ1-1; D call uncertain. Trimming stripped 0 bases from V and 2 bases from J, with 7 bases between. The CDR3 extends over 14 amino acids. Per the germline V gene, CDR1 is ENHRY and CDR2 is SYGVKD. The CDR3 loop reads CAISESMTNTEAFF. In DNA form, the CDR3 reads TGTGCCATCAGTGAGTCGATGACAAACACTGAAGCTTTCTTT.

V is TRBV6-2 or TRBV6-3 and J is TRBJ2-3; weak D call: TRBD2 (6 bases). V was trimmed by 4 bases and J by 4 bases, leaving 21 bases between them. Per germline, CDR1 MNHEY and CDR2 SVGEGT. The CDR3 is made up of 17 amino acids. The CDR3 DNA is TGTGCCAGCAGTTCTTCCCCATCGGGGAGGACGGCAGATACGCAGTATTTT. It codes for CASSSSPSGRTADTQYF.

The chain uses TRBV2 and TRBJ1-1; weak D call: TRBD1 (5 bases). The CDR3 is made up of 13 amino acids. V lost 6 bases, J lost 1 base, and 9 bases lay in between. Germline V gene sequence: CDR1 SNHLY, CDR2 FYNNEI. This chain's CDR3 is CASSSDRNTEAFF. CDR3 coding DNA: TGTGCCAGCAGCTCAGACAGGAACACTGAAGCTTTCTTT.

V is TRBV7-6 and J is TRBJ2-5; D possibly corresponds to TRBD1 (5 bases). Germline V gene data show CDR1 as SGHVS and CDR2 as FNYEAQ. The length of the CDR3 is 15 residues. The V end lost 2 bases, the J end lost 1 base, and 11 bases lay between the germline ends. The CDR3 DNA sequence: TGTGCCAGCAGCTTATCGAAGGGGTTCCAAGAGACCCAGTACTTC. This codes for CASSLSKGFQETQYF.

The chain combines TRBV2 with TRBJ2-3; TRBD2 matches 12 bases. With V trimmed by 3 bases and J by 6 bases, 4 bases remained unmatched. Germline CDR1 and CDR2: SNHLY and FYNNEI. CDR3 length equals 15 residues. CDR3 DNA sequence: TGTGCCAGCAGTGATCTAGCGGGGGGGCAGGATACGCAGTATTTT. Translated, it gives CASSDLAGGQDTQYF.

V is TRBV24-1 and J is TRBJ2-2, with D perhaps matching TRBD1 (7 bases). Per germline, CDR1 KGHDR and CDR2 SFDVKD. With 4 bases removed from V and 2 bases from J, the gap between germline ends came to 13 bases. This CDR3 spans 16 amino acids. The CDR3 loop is CATSEEGQSNTGELFF. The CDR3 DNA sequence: TGTGCCACCAGTGAGGAGGGACAGTCAAACACCGGGGAGCTGTTTTTT.

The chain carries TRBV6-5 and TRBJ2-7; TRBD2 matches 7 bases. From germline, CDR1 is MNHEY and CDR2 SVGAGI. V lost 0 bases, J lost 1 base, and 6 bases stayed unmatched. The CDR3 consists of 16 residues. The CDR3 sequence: CASSYSAGEKSYEQYF. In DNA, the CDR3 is TGTGCCAGCAGTTACTCTGCGGGAGAGAAATCCTACGAGCAGTACTTC.

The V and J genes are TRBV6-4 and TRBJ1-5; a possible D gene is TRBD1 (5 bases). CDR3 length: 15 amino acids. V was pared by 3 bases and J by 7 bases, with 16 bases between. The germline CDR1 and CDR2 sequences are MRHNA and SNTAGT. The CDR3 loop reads CASSEVGTPGQPQHF. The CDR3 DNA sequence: TGTGCCAGCAGTGAGGTGGGGACTCCAGGGCAGCCCCAGCATTTT.

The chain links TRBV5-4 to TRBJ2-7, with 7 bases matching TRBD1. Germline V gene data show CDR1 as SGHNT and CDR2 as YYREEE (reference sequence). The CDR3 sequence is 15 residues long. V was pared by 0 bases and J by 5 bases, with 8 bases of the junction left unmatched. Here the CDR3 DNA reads TGTGCCAGCAGCTTGGCCGGGACAGTAGACGACGAGCAGTACTTC. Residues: CASSLAGTVDDEQYF.

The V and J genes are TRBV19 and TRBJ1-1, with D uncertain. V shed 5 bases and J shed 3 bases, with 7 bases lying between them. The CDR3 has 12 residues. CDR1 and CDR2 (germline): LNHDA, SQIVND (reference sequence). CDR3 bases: TGTGCCAGTAGTTCTCCTTACACTGAAGCTTTCTTT. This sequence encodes CASSSPYTEAFF.

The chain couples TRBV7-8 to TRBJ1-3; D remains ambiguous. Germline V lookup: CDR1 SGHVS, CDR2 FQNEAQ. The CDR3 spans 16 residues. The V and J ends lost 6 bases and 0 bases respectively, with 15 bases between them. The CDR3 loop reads CASSPGLGSSGNTIYF. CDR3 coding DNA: TGTGCCAGCAGTCCCGGGCTCGGGAGCTCTGGAAACACCATATATTTT. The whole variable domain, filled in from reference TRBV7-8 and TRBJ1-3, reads GAGVSQSPRYKVAKRGQDVALRCDPISGHVSLFWYQQALGQGPEFLTYFQNEAQLDKSGLPSDRFFAERPEGSVSTLKIQRTQQEDSAVYLCASSPGLGSSGNTIYFGEGSWLTVV.

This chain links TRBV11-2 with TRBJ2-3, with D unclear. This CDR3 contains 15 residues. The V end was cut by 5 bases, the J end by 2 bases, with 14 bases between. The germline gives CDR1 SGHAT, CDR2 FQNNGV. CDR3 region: CASSATRIPTDTQYF. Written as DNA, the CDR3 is TGTGCCAGCAGCGCGACCAGGATCCCCACAGATACGCAGTATTTT.